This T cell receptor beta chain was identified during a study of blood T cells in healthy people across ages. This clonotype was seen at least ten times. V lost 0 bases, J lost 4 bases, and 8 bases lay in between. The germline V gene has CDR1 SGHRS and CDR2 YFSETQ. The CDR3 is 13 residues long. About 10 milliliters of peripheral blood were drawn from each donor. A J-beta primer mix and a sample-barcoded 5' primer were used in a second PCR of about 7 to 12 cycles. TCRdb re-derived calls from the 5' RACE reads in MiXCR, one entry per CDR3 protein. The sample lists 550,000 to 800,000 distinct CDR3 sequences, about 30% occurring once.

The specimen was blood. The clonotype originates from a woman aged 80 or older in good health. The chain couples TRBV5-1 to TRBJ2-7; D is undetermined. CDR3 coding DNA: TGCGCCAGCAGCTTGGTGACACCTTACGAGCAGTACTTC. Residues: CASSLVTPYEQYF.